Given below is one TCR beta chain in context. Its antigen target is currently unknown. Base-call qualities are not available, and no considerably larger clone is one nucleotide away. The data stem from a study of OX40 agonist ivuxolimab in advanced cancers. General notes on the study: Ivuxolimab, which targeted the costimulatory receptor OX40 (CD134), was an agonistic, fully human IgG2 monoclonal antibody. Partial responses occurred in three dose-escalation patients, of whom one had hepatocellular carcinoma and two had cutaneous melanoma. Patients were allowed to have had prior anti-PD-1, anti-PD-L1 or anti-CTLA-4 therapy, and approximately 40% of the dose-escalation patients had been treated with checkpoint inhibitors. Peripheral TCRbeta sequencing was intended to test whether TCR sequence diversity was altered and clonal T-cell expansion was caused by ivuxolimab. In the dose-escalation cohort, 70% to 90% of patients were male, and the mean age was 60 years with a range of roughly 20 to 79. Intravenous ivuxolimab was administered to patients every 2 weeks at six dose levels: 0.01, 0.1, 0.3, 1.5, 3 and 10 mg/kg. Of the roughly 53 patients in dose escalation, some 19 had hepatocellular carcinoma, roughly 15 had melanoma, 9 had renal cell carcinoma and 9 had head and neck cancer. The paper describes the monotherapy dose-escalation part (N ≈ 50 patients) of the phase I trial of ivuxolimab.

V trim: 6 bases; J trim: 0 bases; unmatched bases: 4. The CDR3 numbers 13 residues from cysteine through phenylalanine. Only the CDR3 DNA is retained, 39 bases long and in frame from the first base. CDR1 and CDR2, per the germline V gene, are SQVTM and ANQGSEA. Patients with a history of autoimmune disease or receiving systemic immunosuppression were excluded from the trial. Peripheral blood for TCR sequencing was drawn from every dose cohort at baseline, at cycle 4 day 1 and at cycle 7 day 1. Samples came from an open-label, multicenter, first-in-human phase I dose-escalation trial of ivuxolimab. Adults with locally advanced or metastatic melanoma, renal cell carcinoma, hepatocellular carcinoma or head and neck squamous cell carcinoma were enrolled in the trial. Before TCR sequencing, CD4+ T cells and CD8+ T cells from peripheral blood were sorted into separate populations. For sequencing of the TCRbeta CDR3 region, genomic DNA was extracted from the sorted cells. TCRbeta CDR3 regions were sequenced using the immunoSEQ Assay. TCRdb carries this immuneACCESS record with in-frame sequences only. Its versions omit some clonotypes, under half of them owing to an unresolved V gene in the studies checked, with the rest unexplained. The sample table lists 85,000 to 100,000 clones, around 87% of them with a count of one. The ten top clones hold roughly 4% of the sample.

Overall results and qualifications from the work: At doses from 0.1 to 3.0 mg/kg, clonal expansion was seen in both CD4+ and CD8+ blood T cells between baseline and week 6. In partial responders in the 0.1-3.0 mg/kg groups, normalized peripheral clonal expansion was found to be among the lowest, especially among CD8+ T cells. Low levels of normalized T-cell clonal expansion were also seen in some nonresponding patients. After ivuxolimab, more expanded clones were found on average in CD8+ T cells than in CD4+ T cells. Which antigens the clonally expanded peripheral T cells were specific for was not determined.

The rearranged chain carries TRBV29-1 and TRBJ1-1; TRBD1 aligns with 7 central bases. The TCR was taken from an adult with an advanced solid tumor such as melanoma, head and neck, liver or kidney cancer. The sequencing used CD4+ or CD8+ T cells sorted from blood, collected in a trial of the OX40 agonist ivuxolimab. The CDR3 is CSVETGVNTEAFF. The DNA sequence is TGCAGCGTAGAAACAGGGGTGAACACTGAAGCTTTCTTT.